This T cell receptor beta chain was captured in a study of blood T cell repertoires in COVID-19. Study-level information: Acute-phase and convalescent COVID-19 samples originated in the United States, Italy and Spain. Sources were T cells, B-cell-depleted T cells, or PBMCs; the material itself was cDNA or gDNA.

Original analysis: It was from reference gene primer amplification that nucleated cell counts were estimated. Profiling relied on immunoSEQ multiplex PCR, and the TCRdb table lists in-frame clones only, not all of them. The D gene and trimming were derived from the DNA, and the V and J assignments and clone size from that table. The sample has about 40,000 clones; just under 85% are singletons. The CDR3 has 14 amino acids. The V and J ends lost 5 bases and 3 bases respectively, with 14 bases between them. Germline CDR1 LNHDA, CDR2 SQIVND (reference sequence). Sequenced material: peripheral blood. The chain recombines TRBV19 with TRBJ2-7; D possibly corresponds to TRBD1 (6 bases). The clonotype comes from a human donor with acute or convalescent COVID-19. The donor label of this sample is uncertain. The CDR3 loop is CASSQGLVIYEQYF. CDR3 coding DNA: TGTGCCAGTAGTCAGGGGTTGGTGATCTACGAGCAGTACTTC. Full variable domain (missing parts from reference TRBV19 and TRBJ2-7): DGGITQSPKYLFRKEGQNVTLSCEQNLNHDAMYWYRQDPGQGLRLIYYSQIVNDFQKGDIAEGYSVSREKKESFPLTVTSAQKNPTAFYLCASSQGLVIYEQYFGPGTRLTVT.